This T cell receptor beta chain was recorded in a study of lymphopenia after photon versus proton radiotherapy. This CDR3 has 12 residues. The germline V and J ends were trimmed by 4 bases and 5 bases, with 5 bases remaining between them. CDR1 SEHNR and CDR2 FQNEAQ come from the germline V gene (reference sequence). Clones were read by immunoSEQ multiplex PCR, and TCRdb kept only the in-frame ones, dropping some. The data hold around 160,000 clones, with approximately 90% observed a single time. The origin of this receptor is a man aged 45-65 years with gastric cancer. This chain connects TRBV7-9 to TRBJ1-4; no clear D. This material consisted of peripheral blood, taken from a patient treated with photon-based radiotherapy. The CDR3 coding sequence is TGTGCCAGCAGCTGGGTGAATGAAAAACTGTTTTTT. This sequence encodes CASSWVNEKLFF.